This is a list of T cell receptor beta chains from one sample in a study of cytomegalovirus exposure and HLA in healthy donors. Here immunoSEQ multiplex PCR was the method, and the copy in TCRdb shows in-frame clones only, minus some. The sample has some 130,000 clones; 82% are singletons. Sequencing used PBMCs. The receptors stem from a male donor in good health and CMV-seropositive. Both conserved end residues are part of each CDR3. The D gene is left open where the match is weak. A clone size is listed for some rows: how often the clone was seen (once, few, many), or a class if it is expanded.

CDR3aa: CASSPAGNGYTF
CDR3nt: TGTGCCAGCAGCCCGGCGGGGAATGGCTACACCTTC
j_gene: TRBJ1-2
len: 12
d_gene: -
abundance: -
v_gene: TRBV6-6

CDR3aa: CASSPTGTGHSTDTQYF
CDR3nt: TGTGCCAGCAGCCCAACCGGGACAGGCCATAGCACAGATACGCAGTATTTT
j_gene: TRBJ2-3
len: 17
d_gene: TRBD1
abundance: -
v_gene: TRBV7-3

CDR3aa: CASSVTGGTEAFF
CDR3nt: TGTGCCAGCAGCGTTACAGGGGGCACTGAAGCTTTCTTT
j_gene: TRBJ1-1
len: 13
d_gene: TRBD1
abundance: -
v_gene: TRBV7-2

CDR3aa: CASSPPGQIQETQYF
CDR3nt: TGTGCCAGCAGCCCACCGGGACAGATACAAGAGACCCAGTACTTC
j_gene: TRBJ2-5
len: 15
d_gene: TRBD1
abundance: -
v_gene: TRBV7-9

CDR3aa: CAWNRDSPNEQFF
CDR3nt: TGTGCCTGGAACCGGGACAGCCCCAATGAGCAGTTCTTC
j_gene: TRBJ2-1
len: 13
d_gene: TRBD1
abundance: -
v_gene: TRBV30

CDR3aa: CASNGGLAGGGKTLETQYF
CDR3nt: TGTGCCAGCAACGGTGGGCTAGCGGGAGGAGGTAAAACTTTGGAGACCCAGTACTTC
j_gene: TRBJ2-5
len: 19
d_gene: TRBD2
abundance: -
v_gene: TRBV28

CDR3aa: CASSLAAGGVAEAFF
CDR3nt: TGTGCCAGCAGCTTAGCGGCGGGGGGGGTGGCTGAAGCTTTCTTT
j_gene: TRBJ1-1
len: 15
d_gene: -
abundance: -
v_gene: TRBV7-2

CDR3aa: CASSYSADQTYEQYF
CDR3nt: TGTGCCAGCAGTTACTCGGCTGATCAAACCTACGAGCAGTACTTC
j_gene: TRBJ2-7
len: 15
d_gene: -
abundance: -
v_gene: TRBV6-5

CDR3aa: CASSLERGELFF
CDR3nt: TGTGCCAGCAGTTTAGAGCGCGGGGAGCTGTTTTTT
j_gene: TRBJ2-2
len: 12
d_gene: -
abundance: -
v_gene: TRBV27

CDR3aa: CASSSYALYRGGGPTQYF
CDR3nt: TGTGCCAGCAGTTCATACGCTTTATACAGGGGGGGAGGACCTACGCAGTATTTT
j_gene: TRBJ2-3
len: 18
d_gene: -
abundance: -
v_gene: TRBV28

CDR3aa: CASSYSGGQGDEQYF
CDR3nt: TGTGCCAGCAGTTACTCGGGTGGACAGGGGGACGAGCAGTACTTC
j_gene: TRBJ2-7
len: 15
d_gene: TRBD1
abundance: -
v_gene: TRBV6-6

CDR3aa: CASSILRGGGSRQPQHF
CDR3nt: TGTGCCAGTAGTATTTTGAGAGGCGGGGGGTCACGGCAGCCCCAGCATTTT
j_gene: TRBJ1-5
len: 17
d_gene: -
abundance: -
v_gene: TRBV19

CDR3aa: CASSLADILGETQYF
CDR3nt: TGCGCCAGCAGCTTGGCAGACATCCTTGGGGAGACCCAGTACTTC
j_gene: TRBJ2-5
len: 15
d_gene: -
abundance: -
v_gene: TRBV5-1

CDR3aa: CASSPHRGAGAETQYF
CDR3nt: TGTGCCAGCAGCCCTCACCGCGGTGCAGGGGCAGAGACCCAGTACTTC
j_gene: TRBJ2-5
len: 16
d_gene: -
abundance: -
v_gene: TRBV7-9

CDR3aa: CASSTLTGGNTEAFF
CDR3nt: TGTGCCAGTAGTACCTTGACAGGGGGGAACACTGAAGCTTTCTTT
j_gene: TRBJ1-1
len: 15
d_gene: TRBD1
abundance: -
v_gene: TRBV19

CDR3aa: CASSLTTGVVLRQPQHF
CDR3nt: TGTGCCAGCAGCTTAACCACAGGGGTGGTTTTACGTCAGCCCCAGCATTTT
j_gene: TRBJ1-5
len: 17
d_gene: TRBD1
abundance: -
v_gene: TRBV7-4

CDR3aa: CSARYDEKLFF
CDR3nt: TGCAGTGCTAGGTATGATGAAAAACTGTTTTTT
j_gene: TRBJ1-4
len: 11
d_gene: -
abundance: -
v_gene: TRBV20-1

CDR3aa: CASSYLAGAFNEQFF
CDR3nt: TGTGCCAGCAGTTATCTGGCGGGAGCGTTCAATGAGCAGTTCTTC
j_gene: TRBJ2-1
len: 15
d_gene: TRBD2
abundance: -
v_gene: TRBV6-5

CDR3aa: CASTTDREETQYF
CDR3nt: TGTGCCAGTACAACGGACAGGGAAGAGACCCAGTACTTC
j_gene: TRBJ2-5
len: 13
d_gene: TRBD1
abundance: few
v_gene: TRBV19

CDR3aa: CAWSVERVISTDTQYF
CDR3nt: TGTGCCTGGAGTGTAGAACGGGTTATCAGCACAGATACGCAGTATTTT
j_gene: TRBJ2-3
len: 16
d_gene: -
abundance: -
v_gene: TRBV30

CDR3aa: CASSQTGRDGYTF
CDR3nt: TGTGCCAGCAGTCAGACAGGACGGGATGGCTACACCTTC
j_gene: TRBJ1-2
len: 13
d_gene: -
abundance: -
v_gene: TRBV28

CDR3aa: CASRTSETQYF
CDR3nt: TGTGCCAGCCGAACGAGTGAGACCCAGTACTTC
j_gene: TRBJ2-5
len: 11
d_gene: -
abundance: -
v_gene: TRBV28

CDR3aa: CASTLGTGPQETQYF
CDR3nt: TGTGCCAGCACCCTGGGGACAGGGCCCCAAGAGACCCAGTACTTC
j_gene: TRBJ2-5
len: 15
d_gene: TRBD1
abundance: few
v_gene: TRBV6-1

CDR3aa: CASSHVRDRKKTQYF
CDR3nt: TGTGCCAGCAGCCATGTAAGGGACAGGAAAAAGACCCAGTACTTC
j_gene: TRBJ2-5
len: 15
d_gene: TRBD1
abundance: -
v_gene: TRBV14

CDR3aa: CASSLVAGTYNEQFF
CDR3nt: TGTGCCAGCAGCTTAGTGGCAGGGACTTACAATGAGCAGTTCTTC
j_gene: TRBJ2-1
len: 15
d_gene: -
abundance: -
v_gene: TRBV7-3

CDR3aa: CASSIRAGYYEQYF
CDR3nt: TGTGCCAGTAGTATTAGGGCGGGGTACTACGAGCAGTACTTC
j_gene: TRBJ2-7
len: 14
d_gene: -
abundance: -
v_gene: TRBV19

CDR3aa: CASSVSRRTGATQYF
CDR3nt: TGTGCCAGCAGCGTTTCGAGAAGGACAGGGGCGACCCAGTACTTC
j_gene: TRBJ2-5
len: 15
d_gene: TRBD1
abundance: -
v_gene: TRBV9

CDR3aa: CASSQPLGGGQGDTGELFF
CDR3nt: TGCGCCAGCAGCCAACCCCTCGGGGGGGGACAGGGGGACACCGGGGAGCTGTTTTTT
j_gene: TRBJ2-2
len: 19
d_gene: TRBD1
abundance: -
v_gene: TRBV4-3

CDR3aa: CASSLSPPPTGYEQYF
CDR3nt: TGTGCCAGCAGTTTATCCCCCCCGCCGACAGGCTACGAGCAGTACTTC
j_gene: TRBJ2-7
len: 16
d_gene: -
abundance: few
v_gene: TRBV27

CDR3aa: CASSVSVGRASGANVLTF
CDR3nt: TGTGCCAGCAGCGTATCGGTTGGGAGGGCCTCTGGGGCCAACGTCCTGACTTTC
j_gene: TRBJ2-6
len: 18
d_gene: TRBD2
abundance: few
v_gene: TRBV9

CDR3aa: CASSPPVQPQHF
CDR3nt: TGTGCCAGTAGTCCCCCGGTACAGCCCCAGCATTTT
j_gene: TRBJ1-5
len: 12
d_gene: -
abundance: -
v_gene: TRBV19

CDR3aa: CASSLIAGPETQYF
CDR3nt: TGTGCCAGCAGCCTAATAGCGGGTCCAGAGACCCAGTACTTC
j_gene: TRBJ2-5
len: 14
d_gene: TRBD2
abundance: -
v_gene: TRBV2